This TCR beta chain was recorded in a study of monozygotic twins with inflammatory bowel disease. Study outcomes and limitations: Variability in patient repertoires may have come partly from differing immunosuppressive treatments.

Remarks on this clonotype: Its antigen remains unknown.

Total RNA amounting to roughly 3.5 ug went into each TCR library. TCRdb re-called the 5' RACE reads and gives one entry per CDR3 protein, without DNA. The sample has 150,000 or so distinct CDR3 sequences, and its top ten clones hold around 7.2%. Germline values: CDR1 DFQATT, CDR2 SNEGSKA (reference sequence). This CDR3 is 16 amino acids long. Sequences were obtained from blood. This clonotype was obtained from a human donor with ulcerative colitis or Crohn's disease, or a healthy co-twin of an affected twin (not recorded which). The V call is TRBV20-1, the J call TRBJ2-3; checking the TCRdb D call of TRBD2 is not possible without DNA. The chain's CDR3 is CSADGLAGGYTDTQYF.